The 4 T cell receptor beta chains below come from one sample, sequenced in a study of blood T cell repertoires in COVID-19. This table comes from immunoSEQ multiplex PCR, and its TCRdb copy is limited to in-frame clones, with some not included. The sample lists about 140,000 clones, 86% seen once, with more than 3.5% in the top ten. Sequencing input: PBMCs or T cells enriched from blood (not recorded which). Receptor source: a man aged 45-65 years who had recovered from COVID-19.

V usage is TRBV7-2 and J usage is TRBJ1-2; D uncertain. The CDR3 is made up of 15 amino acids. V was shortened by 3 bases and J by 2 bases, with 13 bases between the two germline ends. Germline CDR1 reads SGHTA; CDR2 reads FQGNSA. CDR3 region: CASSLGSGGNYGYTF. The CDR3 nucleotides are TGTGCCAGCAGCTTGGGATCGGGAGGAAACTATGGCTACACCTTC.

This chain connects TRBV5-1 to TRBJ2-2, with D unresolved. The CDR3 consists of 14 residues. The germline V gene has CDR1 SGHRS and CDR2 YFSETQ. V was clipped by 4 bases and J by 4 bases, with 11 bases between them. CDR3 loop: CASSRLSGTGELFF. CDR3 nucleotide sequence: TGCGCCAGCAGCCGCCTTAGTGGCACCGGGGAGCTGTTTTTT.

The genes are TRBV7-2 and TRBJ1-5; 8 bases are a match to TRBD1. This CDR3 region has 15 residues. The V and J ends lost 5 bases and 4 bases, in that order; junction bases with no gene match: 7. Germline V gene lookup returns CDR1 SGHTA and CDR2 FQGNSA. The CDR3 spells CASSLRTGLNQPQHF. The CDR3 DNA reads as TGTGCCAGCAGCCTAAGGACAGGGCTAAATCAGCCCCAGCATTTT.

The gene calls are TRBV28 and TRBJ1-2; no reliable D call. V lost 5 bases and J 5 bases, leaving 6 bases between the germline ends. The V gene's germline CDR1 is MDHEN and CDR2 SYDVKM. The CDR3 length is 11 residues. The CDR3 DNA follows: TGTGCCAGCAGTACGGGTTATGGCTACACCTTC. It specifies CASSTGYGYTF.